This is a list of T cell receptor beta chains from one sample in a study of molecular identifiers for immune sequencing clone quantification. TCRdb called the PCR reads again in MiXCR, with one record for every CDR3 protein. The data contain approximately 590,000 distinct CDR3 sequences, about 25% of them seen just once; the ten biggest clones take up 0.78%. Sequenced sample: naive CD8+ T cells from blood, with Jurkat cell RNA spiked in. These receptor sequences come from a human donor in good health. Some libraries in this study had Jurkat cell RNA spiked in. Each CDR3 is given with its conserved first and last residue. The D gene is left open where the match is weak. Clone sizes are given selectively: once, few, many, or a class where the clone is expanded.

J gene: TRBJ2-2; clone size: few; D gene: NA; V gene: TRBV7-9; CDR3 DNA: TGTGCCAGCAGCTTGGGACTTGACGGGGAGCTGTTTTTT; CDR3 protein: CASSLGLDGELFF
J gene: TRBJ2-2; clone size: NA; D gene: TRBD1; V gene: TRBV2; CDR3 DNA: TGTGCCAGCAGTATCGACAGGGGCAGCGCCGGGGAGCTGTTTTTT; CDR3 protein: CASSIDRGSAGELFF
J gene: TRBJ2-7; clone size: many; D gene: TRBD2; V gene: TRBV5-5; CDR3 DNA: TGTGCCAGCAGCCTTTTAGCGGGGGGGACCGCTGACTACGAGCAGTACTTC; CDR3 protein: CASSLLAGGTADYEQYF
J gene: TRBJ2-6; clone size: NA; D gene: NA; V gene: TRBV4-2; CDR3 DNA: TGTGCCAGCAGCCCCCGACCGACAGGTAACTCCAATGGGGCCAACGTCCTGACTTTC; CDR3 protein: CASSPRPTGNSNGANVLTF
J gene: TRBJ1-6; clone size: NA; D gene: NA; V gene: TRBV27; CDR3 DNA: TGTGCCAGCAGTATACTCCAAGGGGGGATAAAGCCCCTCCACTTT; CDR3 protein: CASSILQGGIKPLHF
J gene: TRBJ2-5; clone size: NA; D gene: NA; V gene: TRBV19; CDR3 DNA: TGTGCCAGTAGTGGATGGACAGTTGGAGGAGAGACCCAGTACTTC; CDR3 protein: CASSGWTVGGETQYF
J gene: TRBJ1-1; clone size: many; D gene: NA; V gene: TRBV7-9; CDR3 DNA: TGTGCCAGCAGCTTAGCGGAGGAGATATATGAAGCTTTCTTT; CDR3 protein: CASSLAEEIYEAFF
J gene: TRBJ2-2; clone size: few; D gene: NA; V gene: TRBV27; CDR3 DNA: TGTGCCAGCAGTCCCCGGGGTTCCGGGGAGCTGTTTTTT; CDR3 protein: CASSPRGSGELFF
J gene: TRBJ2-1; clone size: few; D gene: NA; V gene: TRBV6-5; CDR3 DNA: TGTGCCAGCAGTTACTCGCCGGGGATACTATACAATGAGCAGTTCTTC; CDR3 protein: CASSYSPGILYNEQFF
J gene: TRBJ1-2; clone size: NA; D gene: NA; V gene: TRBV29-1; CDR3 DNA: TGCAGCGCTACCGGAGGGACTTGGGGCTATGGCTACACCTTC; CDR3 protein: CSATGGTWGYGYTF
J gene: TRBJ1-1; clone size: NA; D gene: NA; V gene: TRBV10-3; CDR3 DNA: TGTGCCATCAGCGGGACCCCCCTGAACACTGAAGCTTTCTTT; CDR3 protein: CAISGTPLNTEAFF
J gene: TRBJ2-4; clone size: few; D gene: TRBD1; V gene: TRBV28; CDR3 DNA: TGTGCCAGCAGTAGGCTCCGGGACAGGGATAAAAACATTCAGTACTTC; CDR3 protein: CASSRLRDRDKNIQYF
J gene: TRBJ1-1; clone size: NA; D gene: TRBD1; V gene: TRBV7-9; CDR3 DNA: TGTGCCAGCAGCCCGTTCCAGGGGGCAACTGAAGCTCTCTTT; CDR3 protein: CASSPFQGATEALF
J gene: TRBJ1-1; clone size: many; D gene: NA; V gene: TRBV13; CDR3 DNA: TGTGCCAGCAGCTTAGGTCAGGGATCTGAAGCTTTCTTT; CDR3 protein: CASSLGQGSEAFF
J gene: TRBJ2-5; clone size: NA; D gene: TRBD2; V gene: TRBV4-1; CDR3 DNA: TGCGCCAGCAGCCATTGGGGGGGGGGGCAAGAGACCCAGTACTTC; CDR3 protein: CASSHWGGGQETQYF
J gene: TRBJ2-3; clone size: many; D gene: NA; V gene: TRBV7-2; CDR3 DNA: TGTGCCAGCAGCTCGGGGATAACTAGCACAGATACGCAGTATTTT; CDR3 protein: CASSSGITSTDTQYF
J gene: TRBJ1-4; clone size: many; D gene: NA; V gene: TRBV20-1; CDR3 DNA: TGCAGTGCTAGAGTAGCCGCAACTAATGAAAAACTGTTTTTT; CDR3 protein: CSARVAATNEKLFF
J gene: TRBJ2-3; clone size: many; D gene: NA; V gene: TRBV4-3; CDR3 DNA: TGCGCCAGCAGCCAACTACCAGGAGACTTAGGAAACACAGATACGCAGTATTTT; CDR3 protein: CASSQLPGDLGNTDTQYF
J gene: TRBJ2-3; clone size: NA; D gene: NA; V gene: TRBV15; CDR3 DNA: TGTGCCACCAGCAGAGATCATGCCACAACCAGCACAGATACGCAGTATTTT; CDR3 protein: CATSRDHATTSTDTQYF
J gene: TRBJ2-3; clone size: NA; D gene: TRBD2; V gene: TRBV3-1; CDR3 DNA: TGTGCCAGCAGCCAAGATGCCCTAGCGGGAGGAACTAGCACAGATACGCAGTATTTT; CDR3 protein: CASSQDALAGGTSTDTQYF
J gene: TRBJ1-5; clone size: NA; D gene: NA; V gene: TRBV7-8; CDR3 DNA: TGTGCCAGCAGCTTAGTGGGGGCAGGGATCAATCCCCAGCATTTT; CDR3 protein: CASSLVGAGINPQHF
J gene: TRBJ2-7; clone size: many; D gene: NA; V gene: TRBV28; CDR3 DNA: TGTGCCAGCACCCTGGACTTCTACGAGCAGTACTTC; CDR3 protein: CASTLDFYEQYF
J gene: TRBJ1-1; clone size: many; D gene: NA; V gene: TRBV5-1; CDR3 DNA: TGCGCCAGCAGCTTCAGTACAGGGTGGATTGAAGCTTTCTTT; CDR3 protein: CASSFSTGWIEAFF
J gene: TRBJ2-7; clone size: NA; D gene: TRBD1; V gene: TRBV20-1; CDR3 DNA: TGCAGTGCTAGAGATCCTTCGCCTGGACAGGTGTCCTACGAGCAGTACTTC; CDR3 protein: CSARDPSPGQVSYEQYF
J gene: TRBJ2-5; clone size: many; D gene: NA; V gene: TRBV7-6; CDR3 DNA: TGTGCCAGCAGCCCAGGGGGAGGCCAAGAGACCCAGTACTTC; CDR3 protein: CASSPGGGQETQYF
J gene: TRBJ1-6; clone size: NA; D gene: NA; V gene: TRBV7-6; CDR3 DNA: TGTGCCAGCAGCCAGGATGGGCCAACCTATAATTCACCCCTCCACTTT; CDR3 protein: CASSQDGPTYNSPLHF
J gene: TRBJ2-7; clone size: many; D gene: TRBD1; V gene: TRBV28; CDR3 DNA: TGTGCCAGCAGTTTATTGACAGGGGGCCAGGACGAGCAGTACTTC; CDR3 protein: CASSLLTGGQDEQYF
J gene: TRBJ2-1; clone size: NA; D gene: TRBD1; V gene: TRBV7-9; CDR3 DNA: TGTGCCAGCAGCCCACAGGGGCTAAGCTCCTACAATGAGCAGTTCTTC; CDR3 protein: CASSPQGLSSYNEQFF
J gene: TRBJ2-3; clone size: NA; D gene: NA; V gene: TRBV19; CDR3 DNA: TGTGCCAGTAGTATAGTGGGCGACAGTTACACAGATACGCAGTATTTT; CDR3 protein: CASSIVGDSYTDTQYF
J gene: TRBJ1-6; clone size: NA; D gene: NA; V gene: TRBV11-2; CDR3 DNA: TGTGCCAGCAGCCCACCCGGGGGCCCCTATAATTCACCCCTCCACTTT; CDR3 protein: CASSPPGGPYNSPLHF